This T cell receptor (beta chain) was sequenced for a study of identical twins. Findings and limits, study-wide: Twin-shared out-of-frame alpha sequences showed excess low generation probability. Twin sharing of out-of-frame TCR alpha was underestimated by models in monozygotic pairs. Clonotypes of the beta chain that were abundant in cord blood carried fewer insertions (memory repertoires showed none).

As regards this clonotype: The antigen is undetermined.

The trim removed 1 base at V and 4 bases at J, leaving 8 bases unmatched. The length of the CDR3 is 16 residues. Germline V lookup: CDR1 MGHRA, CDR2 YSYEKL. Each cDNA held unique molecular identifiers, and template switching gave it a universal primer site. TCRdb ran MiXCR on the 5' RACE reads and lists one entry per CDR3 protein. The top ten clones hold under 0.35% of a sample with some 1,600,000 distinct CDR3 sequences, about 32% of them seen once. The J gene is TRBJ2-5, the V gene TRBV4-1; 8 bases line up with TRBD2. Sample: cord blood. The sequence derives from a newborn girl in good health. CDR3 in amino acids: CASSQVVRTSSETQYF. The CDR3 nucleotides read TGCGCCAGCAGCCAAGTAGTACGGACTAGCTCAGAGACCCAGTACTTC.